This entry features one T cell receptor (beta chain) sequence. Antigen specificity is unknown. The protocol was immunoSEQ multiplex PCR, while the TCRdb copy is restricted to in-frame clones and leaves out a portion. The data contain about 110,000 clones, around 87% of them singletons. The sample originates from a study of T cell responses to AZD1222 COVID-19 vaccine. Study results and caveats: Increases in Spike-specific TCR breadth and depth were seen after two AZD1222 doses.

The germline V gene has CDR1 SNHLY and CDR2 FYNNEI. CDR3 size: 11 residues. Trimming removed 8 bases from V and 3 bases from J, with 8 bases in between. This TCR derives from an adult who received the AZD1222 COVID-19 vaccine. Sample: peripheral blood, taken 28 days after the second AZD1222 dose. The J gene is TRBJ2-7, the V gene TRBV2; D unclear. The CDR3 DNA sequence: TGTGCCAGCGGCACCTTCTACGAGCAGTACTTC. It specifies CASGTFYEQYF.